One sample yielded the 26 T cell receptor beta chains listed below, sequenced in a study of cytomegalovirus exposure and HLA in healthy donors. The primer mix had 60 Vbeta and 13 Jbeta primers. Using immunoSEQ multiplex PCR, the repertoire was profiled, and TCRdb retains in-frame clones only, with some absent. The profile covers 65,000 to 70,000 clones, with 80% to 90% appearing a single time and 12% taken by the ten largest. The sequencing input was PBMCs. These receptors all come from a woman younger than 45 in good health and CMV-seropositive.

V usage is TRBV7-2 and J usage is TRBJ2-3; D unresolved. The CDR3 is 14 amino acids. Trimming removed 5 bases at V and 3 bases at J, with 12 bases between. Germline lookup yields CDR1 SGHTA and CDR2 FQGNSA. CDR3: CASSLSLSTDTQYF. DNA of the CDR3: TGTGCCAGCAGCCTCTCTTTGAGTACAGATACGCAGTATTTT.

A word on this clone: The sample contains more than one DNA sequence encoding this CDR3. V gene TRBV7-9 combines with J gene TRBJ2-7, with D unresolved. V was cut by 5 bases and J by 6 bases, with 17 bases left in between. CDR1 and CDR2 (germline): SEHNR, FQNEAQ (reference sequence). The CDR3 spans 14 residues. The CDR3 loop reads CASSPDILRSEQYF. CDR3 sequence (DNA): TGTGCCAGCAGCCCAGACATTCTACGGTCCGAGCAGTACTTC.

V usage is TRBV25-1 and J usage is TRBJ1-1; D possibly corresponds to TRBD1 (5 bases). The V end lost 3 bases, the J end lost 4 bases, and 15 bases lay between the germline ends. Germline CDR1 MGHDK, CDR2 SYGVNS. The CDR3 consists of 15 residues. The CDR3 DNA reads TGTGCCAGCAGTGATCGGGCAGGGATAGGCACTGAAGCTTTCTTT. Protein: CASSDRAGIGTEAFF.

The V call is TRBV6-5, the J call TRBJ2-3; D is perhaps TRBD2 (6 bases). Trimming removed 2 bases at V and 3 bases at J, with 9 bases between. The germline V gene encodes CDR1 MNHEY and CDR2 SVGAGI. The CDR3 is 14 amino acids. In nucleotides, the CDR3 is TGTGCCAGCAGTTACACCAGCGGGACAGATACGCAGTATTTT. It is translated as CASSYTSGTDTQYF.

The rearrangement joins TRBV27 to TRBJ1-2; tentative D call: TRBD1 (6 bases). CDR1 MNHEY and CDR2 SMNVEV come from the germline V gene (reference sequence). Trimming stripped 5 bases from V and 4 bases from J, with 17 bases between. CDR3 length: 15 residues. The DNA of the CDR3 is TGTGCCAGCAGTCAACAGGGACATGACGGCTATGGCTACACCTTC. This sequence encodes CASSQQGHDGYGYTF.

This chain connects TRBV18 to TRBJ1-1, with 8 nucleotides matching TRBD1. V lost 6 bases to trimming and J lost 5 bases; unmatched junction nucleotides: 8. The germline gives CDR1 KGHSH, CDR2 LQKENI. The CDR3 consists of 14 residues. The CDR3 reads CASSPKQGETEAFF. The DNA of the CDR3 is TGTGCCAGCTCCCCAAAACAGGGGGAGACTGAAGCTTTCTTT.

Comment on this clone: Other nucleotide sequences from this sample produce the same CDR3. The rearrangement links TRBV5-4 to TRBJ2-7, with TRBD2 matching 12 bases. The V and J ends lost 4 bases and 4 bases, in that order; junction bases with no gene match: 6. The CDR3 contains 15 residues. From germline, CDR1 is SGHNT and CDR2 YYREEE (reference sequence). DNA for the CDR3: TGTGCCAGCAGCCGTCCTGGACTAGCGGGATACGAGCAGTACTTC. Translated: CASSRPGLAGYEQYF.

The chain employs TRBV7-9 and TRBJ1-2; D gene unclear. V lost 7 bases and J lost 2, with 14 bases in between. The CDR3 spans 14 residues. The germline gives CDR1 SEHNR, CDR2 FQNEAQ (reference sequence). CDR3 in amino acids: CASITAGGNYGYTF. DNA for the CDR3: TGTGCCAGCATCACGGCGGGCGGGAACTATGGCTACACCTTC.

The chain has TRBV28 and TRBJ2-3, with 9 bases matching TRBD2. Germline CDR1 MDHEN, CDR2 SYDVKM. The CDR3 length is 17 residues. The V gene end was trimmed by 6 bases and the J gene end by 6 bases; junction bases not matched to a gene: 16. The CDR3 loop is CASSFLTSGSERDTQYF. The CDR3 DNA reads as TGTGCCAGCAGCTTTCTTACTAGCGGGTCGGAGAGGGATACGCAGTATTTT.

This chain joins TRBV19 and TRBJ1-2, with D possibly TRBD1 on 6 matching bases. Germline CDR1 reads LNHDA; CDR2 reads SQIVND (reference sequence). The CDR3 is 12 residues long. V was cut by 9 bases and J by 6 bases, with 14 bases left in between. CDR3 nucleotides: TGTGCCAGCCACACAGGGTTGCATGGCTACACCTTC. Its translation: CASHTGLHGYTF.

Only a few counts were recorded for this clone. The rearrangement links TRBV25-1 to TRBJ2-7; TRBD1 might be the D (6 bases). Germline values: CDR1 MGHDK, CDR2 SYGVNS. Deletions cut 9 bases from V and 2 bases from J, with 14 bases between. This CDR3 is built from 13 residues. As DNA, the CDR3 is TGTGCCAGAACAATGGACAGAGCCTACGAGCAGTACTTC. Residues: CARTMDRAYEQYF.

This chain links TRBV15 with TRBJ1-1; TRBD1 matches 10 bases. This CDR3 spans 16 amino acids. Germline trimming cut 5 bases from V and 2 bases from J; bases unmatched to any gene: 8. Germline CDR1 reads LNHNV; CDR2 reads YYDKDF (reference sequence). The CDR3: CATSYSRTGGNTEAFF. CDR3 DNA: TGTGCCACCAGCTACTCGAGGACAGGGGGTAACACTGAAGCTTTCTTT.

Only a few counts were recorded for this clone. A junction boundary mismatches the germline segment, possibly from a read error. CDR3 in amino acids: CAWSRTSGSHHF. DNA of the CDR3: TGTGCCTGGAGTAGGACTAGCGGGAGTCACCACTTC. This chain links TRBV30 with TRBJ2-7, with 13 bases that match TRBD2. This CDR3 is built from 12 residues. CDR1 is GTSNPN, CDR2 SVGIG, per germline (reference sequence).

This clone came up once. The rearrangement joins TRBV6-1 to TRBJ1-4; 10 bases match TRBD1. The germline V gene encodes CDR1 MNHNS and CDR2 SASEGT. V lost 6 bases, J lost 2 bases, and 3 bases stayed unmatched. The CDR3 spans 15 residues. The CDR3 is CASRDRGFTNEKLFF. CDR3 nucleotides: TGTGCCAGCAGGGACAGGGGGTTCACTAATGAAAAACTGTTTTTT.

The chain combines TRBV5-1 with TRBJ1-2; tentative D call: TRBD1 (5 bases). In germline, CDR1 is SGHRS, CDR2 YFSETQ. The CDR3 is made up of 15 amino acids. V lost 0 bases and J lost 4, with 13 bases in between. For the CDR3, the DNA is TGCGCCAGCAGCTTGGGGGGGGAAATGGGCTATGGCTACACCTTC. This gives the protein CASSLGGEMGYGYTF. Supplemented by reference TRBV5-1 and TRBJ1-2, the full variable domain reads KAGVTQTPRYLIKTRGQQVTLSCSPISGHRSVSWYQQTPGQGLQFLFEYFSETQRNKGNFPGRFSGRQFSNSRSEMNVSTLELGDSALYLCASSLGGEMGYGYTFGSGTRLTVV.

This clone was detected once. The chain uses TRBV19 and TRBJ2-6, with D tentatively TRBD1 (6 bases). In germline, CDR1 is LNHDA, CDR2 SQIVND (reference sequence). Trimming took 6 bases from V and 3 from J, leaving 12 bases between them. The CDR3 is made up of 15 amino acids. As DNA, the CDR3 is TGTGCCAGTAGGGGGGCGATCTATGGGGCCAACGTCCTGACTTTC. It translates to CASRGAIYGANVLTF.

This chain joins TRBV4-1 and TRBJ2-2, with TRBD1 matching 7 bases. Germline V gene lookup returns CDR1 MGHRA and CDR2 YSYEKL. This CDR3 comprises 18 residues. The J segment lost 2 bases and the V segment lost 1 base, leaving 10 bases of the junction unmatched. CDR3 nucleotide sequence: TGCGCCAGCAGCCAAGGTAGAGGGGGCCGCGGTAACACCGGGGAGCTGTTTTTT. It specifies CASSQGRGGRGNTGELFF.

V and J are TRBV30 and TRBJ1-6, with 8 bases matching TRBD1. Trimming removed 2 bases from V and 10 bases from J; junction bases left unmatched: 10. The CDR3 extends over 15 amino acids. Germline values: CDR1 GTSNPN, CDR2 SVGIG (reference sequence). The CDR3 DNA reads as TGTGCCTGGAGTCGAGGGGGGACAGGTTCCTCACCCCTCCACTTT. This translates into CAWSRGGTGSSPLHF.

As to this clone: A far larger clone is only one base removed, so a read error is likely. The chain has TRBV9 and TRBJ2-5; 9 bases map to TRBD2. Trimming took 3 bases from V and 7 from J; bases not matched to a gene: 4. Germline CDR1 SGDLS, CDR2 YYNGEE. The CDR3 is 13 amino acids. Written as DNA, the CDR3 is TGTGCCAGCAGCGATGGCGGGAGGGGGACCCAGTACTTC. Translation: CASSDGGRGTQYF.

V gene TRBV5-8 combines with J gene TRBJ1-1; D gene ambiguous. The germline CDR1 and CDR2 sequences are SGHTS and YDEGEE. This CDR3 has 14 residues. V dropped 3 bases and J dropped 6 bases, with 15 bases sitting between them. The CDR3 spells CASSSYLDSSEAFF. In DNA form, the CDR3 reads TGTGCCAGCAGCTCATACCTGGACTCCTCTGAAGCTTTCTTT.

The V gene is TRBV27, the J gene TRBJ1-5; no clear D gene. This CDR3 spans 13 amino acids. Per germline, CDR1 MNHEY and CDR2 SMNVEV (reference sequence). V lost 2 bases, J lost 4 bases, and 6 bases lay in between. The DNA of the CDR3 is TGTGCCAGCAGTTTAGGGAGGAATCAGCCCCAGCATTTT. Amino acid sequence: CASSLGRNQPQHF.

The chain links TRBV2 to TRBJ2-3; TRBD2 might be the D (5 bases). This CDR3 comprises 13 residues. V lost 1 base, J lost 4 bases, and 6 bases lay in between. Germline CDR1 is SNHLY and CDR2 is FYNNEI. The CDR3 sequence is CASSEGESDTQYF. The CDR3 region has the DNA TGTGCCAGCAGTGAAGGGGAGTCAGATACGCAGTATTTT.

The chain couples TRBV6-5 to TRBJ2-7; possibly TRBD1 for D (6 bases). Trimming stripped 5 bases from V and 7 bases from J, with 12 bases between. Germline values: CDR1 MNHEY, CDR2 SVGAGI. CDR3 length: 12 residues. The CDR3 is CASSPQGWEQYF. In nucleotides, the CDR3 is TGTGCCAGCAGTCCACAGGGCTGGGAGCAGTACTTC.

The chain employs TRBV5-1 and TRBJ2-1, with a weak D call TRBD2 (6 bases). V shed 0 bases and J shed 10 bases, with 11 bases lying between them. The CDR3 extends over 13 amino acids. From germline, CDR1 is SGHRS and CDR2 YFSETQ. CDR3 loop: CASSLVSLAEQFF. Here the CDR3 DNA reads TGCGCCAGCAGCTTGGTTTCTCTAGCGGAGCAGTTCTTC.

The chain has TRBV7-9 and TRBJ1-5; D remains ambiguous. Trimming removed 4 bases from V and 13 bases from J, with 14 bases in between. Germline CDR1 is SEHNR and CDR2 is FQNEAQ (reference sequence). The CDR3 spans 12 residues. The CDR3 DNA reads TGTGCCAGCAGCTCCCACCAGGCCGAACAGCATTTT. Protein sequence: CASSSHQAEQHF.

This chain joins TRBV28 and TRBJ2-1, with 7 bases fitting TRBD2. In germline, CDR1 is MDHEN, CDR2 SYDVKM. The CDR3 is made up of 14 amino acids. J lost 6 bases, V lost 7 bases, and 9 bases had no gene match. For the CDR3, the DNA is TGTGCCAGCACTCTCGTGGCTAGCGGCAATGAGCAGTTCTTC. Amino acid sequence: CASTLVASGNEQFF.